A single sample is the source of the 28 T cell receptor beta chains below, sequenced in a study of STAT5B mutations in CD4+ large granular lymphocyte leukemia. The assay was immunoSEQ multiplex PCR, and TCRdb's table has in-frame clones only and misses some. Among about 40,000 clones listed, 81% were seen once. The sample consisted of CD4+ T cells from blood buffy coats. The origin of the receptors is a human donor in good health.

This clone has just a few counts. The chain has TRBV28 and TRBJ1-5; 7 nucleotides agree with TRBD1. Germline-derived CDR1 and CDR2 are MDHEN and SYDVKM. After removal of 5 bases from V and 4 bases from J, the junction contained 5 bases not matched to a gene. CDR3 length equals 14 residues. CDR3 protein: CASSAGGGNQPQHF. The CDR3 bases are TGTGCCAGCAGTGCAGGGGGTGGGAATCAGCCCCAGCATTTT.

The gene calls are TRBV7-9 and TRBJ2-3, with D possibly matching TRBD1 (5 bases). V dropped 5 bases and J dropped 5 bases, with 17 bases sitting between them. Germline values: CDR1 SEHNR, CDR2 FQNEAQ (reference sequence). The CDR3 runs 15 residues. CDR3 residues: CASSPQGWQGDTQYF. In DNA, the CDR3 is TGTGCCAGCAGCCCCCAGGGTTGGCAGGGAGATACGCAGTATTTT.

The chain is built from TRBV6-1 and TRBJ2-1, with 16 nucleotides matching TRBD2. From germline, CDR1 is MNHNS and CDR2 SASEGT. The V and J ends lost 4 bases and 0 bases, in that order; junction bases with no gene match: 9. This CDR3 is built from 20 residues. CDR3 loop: CASSGPGLAGGLNSYNEQFF. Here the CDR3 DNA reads TGTGCCAGCAGTGGACCGGGACTAGCGGGGGGGCTGAACTCCTACAATGAGCAGTTCTTC.

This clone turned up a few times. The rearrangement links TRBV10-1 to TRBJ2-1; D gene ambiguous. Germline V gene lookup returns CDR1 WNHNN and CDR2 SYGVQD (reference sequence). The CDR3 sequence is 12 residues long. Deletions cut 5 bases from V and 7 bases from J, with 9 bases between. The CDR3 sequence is CASSPDRNEQFF. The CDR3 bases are TGCGCCAGCAGTCCTGACCGGAATGAGCAGTTCTTC.

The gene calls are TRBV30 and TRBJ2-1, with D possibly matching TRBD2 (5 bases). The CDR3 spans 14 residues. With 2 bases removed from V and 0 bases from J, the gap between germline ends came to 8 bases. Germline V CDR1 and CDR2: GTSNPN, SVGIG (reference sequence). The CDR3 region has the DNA TGTGCCTGGAGTTTCGGACTCTCCTACAATGAGCAGTTCTTC. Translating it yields CAWSFGLSYNEQFF.

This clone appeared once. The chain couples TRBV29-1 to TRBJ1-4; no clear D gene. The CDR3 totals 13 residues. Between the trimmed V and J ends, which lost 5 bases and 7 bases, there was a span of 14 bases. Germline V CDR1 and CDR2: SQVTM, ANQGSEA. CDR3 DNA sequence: TGCAGCGTTCTCCCGTCAGGCGGTGAAAAACTGTTTTTT. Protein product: CSVLPSGGEKLFF.

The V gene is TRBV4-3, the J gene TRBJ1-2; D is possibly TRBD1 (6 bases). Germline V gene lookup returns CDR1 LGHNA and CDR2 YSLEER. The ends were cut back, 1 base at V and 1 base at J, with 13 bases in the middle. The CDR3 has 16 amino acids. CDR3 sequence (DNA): TGCGCCAGCAGCCAAGGGTGGGGGGCAGGTAACTATGGCTACACCTTC. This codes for CASSQGWGAGNYGYTF.

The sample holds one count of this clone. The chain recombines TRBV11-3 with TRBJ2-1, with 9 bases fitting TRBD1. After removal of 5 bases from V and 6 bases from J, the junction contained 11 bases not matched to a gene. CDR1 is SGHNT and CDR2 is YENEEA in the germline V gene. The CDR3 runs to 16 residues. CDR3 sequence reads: CASSTPTGGYLNEQFF. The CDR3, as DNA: TGTGCCAGCAGCACCCCCACAGGGGGCTACCTCAATGAGCAGTTCTTC.

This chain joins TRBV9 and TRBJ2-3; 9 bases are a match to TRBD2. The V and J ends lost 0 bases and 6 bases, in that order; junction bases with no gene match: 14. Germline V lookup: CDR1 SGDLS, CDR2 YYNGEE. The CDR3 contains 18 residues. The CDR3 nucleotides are TGTGCCAGCAGCGTAGGGAGGGCTAGCGGGGCCCGGGGGGATACGCAGTATTTT. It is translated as CASSVGRASGARGDTQYF.

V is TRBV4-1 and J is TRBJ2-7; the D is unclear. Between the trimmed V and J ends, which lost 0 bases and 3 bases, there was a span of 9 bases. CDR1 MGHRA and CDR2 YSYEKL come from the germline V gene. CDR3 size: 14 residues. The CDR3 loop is CASSQETASYEQYF. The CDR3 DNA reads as TGCGCCAGCAGCCAAGAGACCGCTAGCTACGAGCAGTACTTC.

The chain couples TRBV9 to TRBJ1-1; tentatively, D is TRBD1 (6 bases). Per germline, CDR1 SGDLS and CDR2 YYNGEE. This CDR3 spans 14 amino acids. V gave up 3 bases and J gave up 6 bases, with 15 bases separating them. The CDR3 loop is CASSGAGVLPEAFF. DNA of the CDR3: TGTGCCAGCAGCGGAGCAGGGGTTCTCCCTGAAGCTTTCTTT.

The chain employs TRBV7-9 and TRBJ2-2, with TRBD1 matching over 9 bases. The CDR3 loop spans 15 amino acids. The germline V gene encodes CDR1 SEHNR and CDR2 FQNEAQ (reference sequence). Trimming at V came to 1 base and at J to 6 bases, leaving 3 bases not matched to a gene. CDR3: CASSLVWTGAGELFF. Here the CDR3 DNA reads TGTGCCAGCAGCTTAGTTTGGACAGGGGCCGGGGAGCTGTTTTTT.

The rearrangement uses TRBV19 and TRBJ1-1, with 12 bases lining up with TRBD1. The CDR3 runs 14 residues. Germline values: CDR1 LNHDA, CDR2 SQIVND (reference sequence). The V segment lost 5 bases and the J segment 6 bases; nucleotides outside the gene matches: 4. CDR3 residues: CASSSGTGGSEAFF. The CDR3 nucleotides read TGTGCCAGTAGTTCAGGGACAGGGGGCTCTGAAGCTTTCTTT.

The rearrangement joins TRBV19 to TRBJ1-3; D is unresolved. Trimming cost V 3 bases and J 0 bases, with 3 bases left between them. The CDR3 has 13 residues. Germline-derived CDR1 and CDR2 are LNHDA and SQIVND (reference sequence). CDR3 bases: TGTGCCAGTAGTATGACCTCTGGAAACACCATATATTTT. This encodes CASSMTSGNTIYF.

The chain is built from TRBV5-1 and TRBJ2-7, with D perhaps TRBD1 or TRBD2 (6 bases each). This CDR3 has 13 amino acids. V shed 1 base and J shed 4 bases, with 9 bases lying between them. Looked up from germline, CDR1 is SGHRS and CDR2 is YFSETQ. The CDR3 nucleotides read TGCGCCAGCAGCTTGCGGGGGCTATACGAGCAGTACTTC. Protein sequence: CASSLRGLYEQYF. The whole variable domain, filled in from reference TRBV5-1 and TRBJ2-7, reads KAGVTQTPRYLIKTRGQQVTLSCSPISGHRSVSWYQQTPGQGLQFLFEYFSETQRNKGNFPGRFSGRQFSNSRSEMNVSTLELGDSALYLCASSLRGLYEQYFGPGTRLTVT.

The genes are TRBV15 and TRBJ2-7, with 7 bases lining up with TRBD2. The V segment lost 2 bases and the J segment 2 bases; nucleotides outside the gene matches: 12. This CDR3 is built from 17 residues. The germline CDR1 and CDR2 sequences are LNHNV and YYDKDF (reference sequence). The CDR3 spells CATSRSMGGTLTYEQYF. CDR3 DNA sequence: TGTGCCACCAGCAGATCTATGGGGGGGACTCTAACCTACGAGCAGTACTTC.

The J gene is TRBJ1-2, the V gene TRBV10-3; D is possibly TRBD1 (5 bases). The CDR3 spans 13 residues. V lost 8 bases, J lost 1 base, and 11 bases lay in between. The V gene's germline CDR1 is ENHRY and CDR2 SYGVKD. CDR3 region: CAIGGGYNYGYTF. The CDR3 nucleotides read TGTGCCATCGGGGGAGGTTATAACTATGGCTACACCTTC.

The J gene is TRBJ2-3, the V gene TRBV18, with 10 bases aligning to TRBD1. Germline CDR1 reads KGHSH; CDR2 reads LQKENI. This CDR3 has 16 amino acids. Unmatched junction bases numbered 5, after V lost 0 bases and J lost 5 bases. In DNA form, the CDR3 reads TGTGCCAGCTCACCACCCTCGACAGGGGGCTTAGATACGCAGTATTTT. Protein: CASSPPSTGGLDTQYF.

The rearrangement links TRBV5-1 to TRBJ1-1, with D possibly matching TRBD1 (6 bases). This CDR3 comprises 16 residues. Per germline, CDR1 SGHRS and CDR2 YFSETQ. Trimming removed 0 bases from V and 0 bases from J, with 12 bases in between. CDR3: CASSLERGGMNTEAFF. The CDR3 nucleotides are TGCGCCAGCAGCTTGGAAAGGGGGGGGATGAACACTGAAGCTTTCTTT.

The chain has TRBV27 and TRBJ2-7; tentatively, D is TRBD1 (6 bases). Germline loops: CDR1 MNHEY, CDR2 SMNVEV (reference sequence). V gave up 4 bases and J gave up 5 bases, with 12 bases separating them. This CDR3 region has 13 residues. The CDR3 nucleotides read TGTGCCAGCAGTTCATACAGGGCAAACGAGCAGTACTTC. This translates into CASSSYRANEQYF.

For the CDR3, the DNA is TGTCACTATTGGCCCCAGCATTTT. Its protein product is CHYWPQHF. The gene calls are TRBV21-1 and TRBJ1-5. TRBV21-1 is assigned pseudogene status. The CDR3 is 8 amino acids.

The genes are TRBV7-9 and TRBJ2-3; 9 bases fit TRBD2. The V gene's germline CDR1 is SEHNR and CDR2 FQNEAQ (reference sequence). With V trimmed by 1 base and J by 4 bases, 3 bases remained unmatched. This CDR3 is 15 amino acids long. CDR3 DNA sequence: TGTGCCAGCAGCTTAGGCGGGGGGGCCCCAGATACGCAGTATTTT. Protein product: CASSLGGGAPDTQYF.

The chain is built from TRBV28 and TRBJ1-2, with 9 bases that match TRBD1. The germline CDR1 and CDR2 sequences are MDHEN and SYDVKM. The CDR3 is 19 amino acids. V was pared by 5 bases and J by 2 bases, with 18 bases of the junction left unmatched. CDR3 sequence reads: CASSPQRRFATGGNYGYTF. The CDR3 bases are TGTGCCAGCAGTCCTCAAAGGAGGTTTGCGACAGGGGGGAACTATGGCTACACCTTC.

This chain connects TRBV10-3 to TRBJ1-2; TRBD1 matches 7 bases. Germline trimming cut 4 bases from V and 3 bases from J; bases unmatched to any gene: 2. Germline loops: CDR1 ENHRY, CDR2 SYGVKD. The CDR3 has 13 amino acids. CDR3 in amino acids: CAISADRDYGYTF. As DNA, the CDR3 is TGTGCCATCAGTGCAGACAGGGACTATGGCTACACCTTC.

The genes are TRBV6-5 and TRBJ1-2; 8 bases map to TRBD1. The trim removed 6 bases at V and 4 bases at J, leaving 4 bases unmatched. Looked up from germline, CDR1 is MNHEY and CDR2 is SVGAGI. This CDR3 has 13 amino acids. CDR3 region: CASRRTGSYGYTF. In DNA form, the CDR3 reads TGTGCCAGCAGACGGACAGGGTCCTATGGCTACACCTTC.

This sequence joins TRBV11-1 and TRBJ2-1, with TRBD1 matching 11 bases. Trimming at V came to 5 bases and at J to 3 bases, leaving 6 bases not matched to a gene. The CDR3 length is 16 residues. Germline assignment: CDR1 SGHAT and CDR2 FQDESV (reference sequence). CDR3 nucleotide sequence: TGTGCCAGCAGCCGGGACAGGGGGAGCGGCTACAATGAGCAGTTCTTC. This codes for CASSRDRGSGYNEQFF.

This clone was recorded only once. CDR3 in amino acids: CASSRAGTYNEQFF. DNA for the CDR3: TGTGCCAGCAGCCGAGCGGGGACCTACAATGAGCAGTTCTTC. The chain combines TRBV2 with TRBJ2-1; 7 nucleotides agree with TRBD2. V trimming: 6 bases; J trimming: 2 bases; junction bases outside the gene matches: 4. Germline CDR1 SNHLY, CDR2 FYNNEI. This CDR3 region has 14 residues. The entire variable domain, with the rest obtained from reference TRBV2 and TRBJ2-1, is as follows: EPEVTQTPSHQVTQMGQEVILRCVPISNHLYFYWYRQILGQKVEFLVSFYNNEISEKSEIFDDQFSVERPDGSNFTLKIRSTKLEDSAMYFCASSRAGTYNEQFFGPGTRLTVL.

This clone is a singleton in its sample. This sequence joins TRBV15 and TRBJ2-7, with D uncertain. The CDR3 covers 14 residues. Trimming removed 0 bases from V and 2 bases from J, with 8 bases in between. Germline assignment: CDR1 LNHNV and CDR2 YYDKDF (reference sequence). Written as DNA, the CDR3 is TGTGCCACCAGCAGAGATTACAGTGCCTACGAGCAGTACTTC. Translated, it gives CATSRDYSAYEQYF.